This T cell receptor (beta chain) was profiled in a study of a mutant IDH1 vaccine in newly diagnosed glioma. Study as a whole: Vaccination followed radiotherapy alone by 4-6 weeks, or accompanied temozolomide cycles. Therapy received beforehand was radiotherapy, temozolomide, or both, with most patients given both.

This clone appeared a few times. Antigen: not known. Whole-study results and caveats: Apparently unrelated to pseudoprogression were changes in the top peripheral T cell clonotypes.

The time point denotes: week 5, during vaccination. Every vaccination contained 300 ug of the mutant IDH1 20-mer peptide and was paired with topical imiquimod. The CDR3 is made up of 11 amino acids. Germline CDR1 and CDR2: SQVTM and ANQGSEA. Trimming removed 5 bases at V and 4 bases at J, with 7 bases between. Sequenced by immunoSEQ multiplex PCR; TCRdb stores in-frame clones only, minus some. The repertoire has about 58,000 clones, around 84% of them found once; the top ten carry 6% to 7.5%. The chain recombines TRBV29-1 with TRBJ2-3; no clear D gene. The receptor was derived from a woman in her forties or fifties with glioma. The input for sequencing was PBMCs, taken from a glioma patient whose treatment included an IDH1 peptide vaccine. The CDR3 DNA reads as TGCAGCGTTTACGCGGCAGATACGCAGTATTTT. Protein product: CSVYAADTQYF.